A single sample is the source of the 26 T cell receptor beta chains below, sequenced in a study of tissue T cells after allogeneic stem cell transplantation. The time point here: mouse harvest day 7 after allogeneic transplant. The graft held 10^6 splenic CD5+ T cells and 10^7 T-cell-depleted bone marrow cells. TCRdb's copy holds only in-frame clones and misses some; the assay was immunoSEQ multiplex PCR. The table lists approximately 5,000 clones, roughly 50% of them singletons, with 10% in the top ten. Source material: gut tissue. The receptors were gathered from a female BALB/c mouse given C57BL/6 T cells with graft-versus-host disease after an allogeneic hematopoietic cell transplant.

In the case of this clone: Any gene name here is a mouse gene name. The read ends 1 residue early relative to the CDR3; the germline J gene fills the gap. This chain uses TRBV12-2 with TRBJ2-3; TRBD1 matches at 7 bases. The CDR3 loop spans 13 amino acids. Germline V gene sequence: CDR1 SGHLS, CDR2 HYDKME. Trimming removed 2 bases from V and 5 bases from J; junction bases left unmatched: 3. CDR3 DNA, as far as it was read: TGTGCCAGCTCTCCCGGGGACAGAGAAACGCTGTAT. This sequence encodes CASSPGDRETLY. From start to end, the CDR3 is CASSPGDRETLYF.

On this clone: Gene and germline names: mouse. The CDR3 spells CASSPGTDNERLFF. The CDR3 DNA, read in part, is TGTGCCAGCAGTCCTGGGACAGATAACGAAAGATTATTT. The chain has TRBV13-3 and TRBJ1-4, with 7 bases identical to TRBD1. Coverage ceases 1 residue before the CDR3 finishes, and the germline J gene fills in the end. Trimming cost V 4 bases and J 5 bases; bases outside gene matches: 5. Germline values: CDR1 NNHDY, CDR2 SYVADS. This CDR3 has 14 residues.

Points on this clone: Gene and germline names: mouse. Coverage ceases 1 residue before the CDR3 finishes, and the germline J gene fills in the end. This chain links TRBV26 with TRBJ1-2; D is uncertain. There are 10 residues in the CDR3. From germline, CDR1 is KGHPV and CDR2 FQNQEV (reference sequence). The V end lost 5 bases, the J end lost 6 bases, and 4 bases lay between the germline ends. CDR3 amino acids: CASSFPDYTF. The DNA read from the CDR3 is TGTGCCAGCAGTTTCCCCGACTACACC.

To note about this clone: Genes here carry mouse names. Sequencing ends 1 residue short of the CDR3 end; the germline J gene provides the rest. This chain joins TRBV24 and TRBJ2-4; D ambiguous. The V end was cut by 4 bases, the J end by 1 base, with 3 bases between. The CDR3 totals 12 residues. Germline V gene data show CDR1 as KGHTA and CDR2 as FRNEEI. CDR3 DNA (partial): TGTGCCAGCAGTCGTCGTCAAAACACCTTGTAC. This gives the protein CASSRRQNTLY. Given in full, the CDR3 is CASSRRQNTLYF.

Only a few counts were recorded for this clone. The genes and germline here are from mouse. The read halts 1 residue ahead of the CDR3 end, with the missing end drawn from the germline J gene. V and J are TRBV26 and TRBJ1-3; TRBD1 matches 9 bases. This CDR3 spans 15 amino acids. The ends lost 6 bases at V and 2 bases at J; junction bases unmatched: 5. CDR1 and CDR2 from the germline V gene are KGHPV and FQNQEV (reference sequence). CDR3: CASSPRQGAGNTLYF. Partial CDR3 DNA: TGTGCCAGCAGCCCTCGACAGGGGGCTGGAAATACGCTCTAT. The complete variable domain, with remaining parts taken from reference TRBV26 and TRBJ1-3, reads NSKVIQTPRYLVKGQGQKAKMRCIPEKGHPVVFWYQQNKNNEFKFLINFQNQEVLQQIDMTEKRFSAECPSNSPCSLEIQSSEAGDSALYLCASSPRQGAGNTLYFGEGSRLIVV.

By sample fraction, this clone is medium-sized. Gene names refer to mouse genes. CDR3 sequence reads: CASSPTGGAGAEQFF. The sequenced part of the CDR3 DNA is TGTGCCAGCTCTCCCACTGGGGGGGCGGGTGCTGAGCAGTTC. The chain carries TRBV12-1 and TRBJ2-1; 11 bases line up with TRBD2. The read terminates 1 residue ahead of where the CDR3 ends, so the germline J gene completes it. V lost 2 bases, J lost 6 bases, and 5 bases stayed unmatched. The CDR3 is 15 residues long. The germline gives CDR1 SGHSN, CDR2 HYEKVE.

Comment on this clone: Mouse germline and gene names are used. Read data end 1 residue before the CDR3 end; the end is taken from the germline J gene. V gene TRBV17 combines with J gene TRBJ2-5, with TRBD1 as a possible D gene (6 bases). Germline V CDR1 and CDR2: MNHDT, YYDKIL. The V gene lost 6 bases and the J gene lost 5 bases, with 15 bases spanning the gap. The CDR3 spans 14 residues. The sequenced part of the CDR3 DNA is TGTGCTAGCAGCCCTCAGGGGAAGCGAGACACCCAGTAC. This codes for CASSPQGKRDTQY. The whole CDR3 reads CASSPQGKRDTQYF. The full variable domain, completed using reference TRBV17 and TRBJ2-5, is DTTVKQNPRYKLARVGKPVNLICSQTMNHDTMYWYQKKPNQAPKLLLFYYDKILNREADTFEKFQSSRPNNSFCSLYIGSAGLEYSAMYLCASSPQGKRDTQYFGPGTRLLVL.

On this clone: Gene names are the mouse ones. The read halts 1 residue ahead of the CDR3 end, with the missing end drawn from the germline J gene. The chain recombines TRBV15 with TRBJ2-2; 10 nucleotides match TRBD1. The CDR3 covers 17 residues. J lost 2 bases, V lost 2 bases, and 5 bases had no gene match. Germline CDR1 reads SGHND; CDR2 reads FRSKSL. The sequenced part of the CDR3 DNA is TGTGCCAGCAGTTTACCGGGGACAGGGGCTAACACCGGGCAGCTCTAC. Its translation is CASSLPGTGANTGQLY. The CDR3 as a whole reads CASSLPGTGANTGQLYF.

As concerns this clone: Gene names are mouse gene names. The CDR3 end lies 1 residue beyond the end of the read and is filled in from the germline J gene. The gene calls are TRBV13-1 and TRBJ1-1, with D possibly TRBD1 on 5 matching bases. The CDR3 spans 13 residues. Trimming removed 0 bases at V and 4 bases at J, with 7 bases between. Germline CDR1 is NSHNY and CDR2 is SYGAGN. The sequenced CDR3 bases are TGTGCCAGCAGTGATGAGGGGAGCACAGAAGTCTTC. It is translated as CASSDEGSTEVF. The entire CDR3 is CASSDEGSTEVFF.

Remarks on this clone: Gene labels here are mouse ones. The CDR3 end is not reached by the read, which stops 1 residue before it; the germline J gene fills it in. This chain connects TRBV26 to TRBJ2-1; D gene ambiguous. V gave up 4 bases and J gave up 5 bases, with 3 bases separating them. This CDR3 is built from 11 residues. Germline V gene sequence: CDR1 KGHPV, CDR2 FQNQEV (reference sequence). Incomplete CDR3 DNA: TGTGCCAGCAGTCGACATGCTGAGCAGTTC. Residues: CASSRHAEQF. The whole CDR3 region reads CASSRHAEQFF. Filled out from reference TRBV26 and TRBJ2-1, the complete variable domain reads NSKVIQTPRYLVKGQGQKAKMRCIPEKGHPVVFWYQQNKNNEFKFLINFQNQEVLQQIDMTEKRFSAECPSNSPCSLEIQSSEAGDSALYLCASSRHAEQFFGPGTRLTVL.

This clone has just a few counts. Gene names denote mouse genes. The CDR3 sequence: CTCSARDRVQDTQYF. CDR3 bases read: TGCACCTGCAGTGCCCGGGACAGGGTCCAAGACACCCAGTAC. The chain is built from TRBV1 and TRBJ2-5; 9 bases line up with TRBD1. The CDR3 goes on 1 residue after the read ends, and that part is filled in from the germline J gene. Looked up from germline, CDR1 is NSQYPW and CDR2 is LRSPGD (reference sequence). V shed 3 bases and J 2 bases; nucleotides not matched to a gene: 3. CDR3 length: 15 amino acids.

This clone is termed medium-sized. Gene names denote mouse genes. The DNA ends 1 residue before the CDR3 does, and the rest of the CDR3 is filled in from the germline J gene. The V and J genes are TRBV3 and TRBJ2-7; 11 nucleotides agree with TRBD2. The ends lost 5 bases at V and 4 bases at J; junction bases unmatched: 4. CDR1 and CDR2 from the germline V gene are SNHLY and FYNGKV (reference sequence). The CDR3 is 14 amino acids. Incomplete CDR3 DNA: TGTGCCAGCAGCCTACGACTGGGGGGGTATGAACAGTAC. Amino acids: CASSLRLGGYEQY. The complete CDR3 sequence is CASSLRLGGYEQYF.

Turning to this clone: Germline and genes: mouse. The covered CDR3 bases are TGTGCCAGCAGTCCGGGACAATATAGTCAAAACACCTTGTAC. This encodes CASSPGQYSQNTLY. The full-length CDR3 reads as CASSPGQYSQNTLYF. The J gene is TRBJ2-4, the V gene TRBV26; possible D gene TRBD1, 6 bases. The read halts 1 residue ahead of the CDR3 end, with the missing end drawn from the germline J gene. Germline lookup yields CDR1 KGHPV and CDR2 FQNQEV (reference sequence). Trimming removed 4 bases from V and 0 bases from J, with 11 bases in between. The CDR3 totals 15 residues. The full variable domain, completed using reference TRBV26 and TRBJ2-4, is NSKVIQTPRYLVKGQGQKAKMRCIPEKGHPVVFWYQQNKNNEFKFLINFQNQEVLQQIDMTEKRFSAECPSNSPCSLEIQSSEAGDSALYLCASSPGQYSQNTLYFGAGTRLSVL.

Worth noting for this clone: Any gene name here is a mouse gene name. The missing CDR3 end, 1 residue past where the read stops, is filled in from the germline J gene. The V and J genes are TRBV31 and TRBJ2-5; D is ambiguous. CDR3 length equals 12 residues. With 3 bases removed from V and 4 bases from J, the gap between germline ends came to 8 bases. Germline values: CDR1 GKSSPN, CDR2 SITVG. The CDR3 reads CAWSLLEDTQYF. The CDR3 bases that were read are TGTGCCTGGAGCCTCCTGGAAGACACCCAGTAC.

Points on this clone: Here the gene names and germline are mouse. CDR3 DNA (partial): TGCTCCAGCAGTCAAATACTGGGGGGTGACTATGAACAGTAC. It translates to CSSSQILGGDYEQY. The entire CDR3 sequence reads CSSSQILGGDYEQYF. The gene calls are TRBV23 and TRBJ2-7; the D call TRBD2 from the table was never checked on the DNA. The read comes to an end 1 residue before the CDR3 does, leaving the germline J gene to fill in the end. Germline CDR1 and CDR2: KGHTA and FQNQQP. This CDR3 region has 15 residues.

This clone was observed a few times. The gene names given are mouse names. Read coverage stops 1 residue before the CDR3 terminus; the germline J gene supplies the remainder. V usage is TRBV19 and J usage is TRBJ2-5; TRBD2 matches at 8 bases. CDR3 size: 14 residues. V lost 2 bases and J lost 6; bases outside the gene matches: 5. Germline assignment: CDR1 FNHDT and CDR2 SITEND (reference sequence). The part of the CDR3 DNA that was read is TGTGCCAGCAGTATCGGGACTGGTGGGGACACCCAGTAC. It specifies CASSIGTGGDTQY. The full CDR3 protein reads CASSIGTGGDTQYF.

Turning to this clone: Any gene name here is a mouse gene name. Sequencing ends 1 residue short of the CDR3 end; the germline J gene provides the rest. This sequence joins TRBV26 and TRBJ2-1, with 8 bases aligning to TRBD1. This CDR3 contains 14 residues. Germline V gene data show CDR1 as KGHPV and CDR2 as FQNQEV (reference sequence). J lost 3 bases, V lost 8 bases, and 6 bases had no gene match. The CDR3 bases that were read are TGTGCCAGCGGCCGACAGGGGAGCTATGCTGAGCAGTTC. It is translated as CASGRQGSYAEQF. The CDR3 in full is CASGRQGSYAEQFF. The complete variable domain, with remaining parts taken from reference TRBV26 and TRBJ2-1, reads NSKVIQTPRYLVKGQGQKAKMRCIPEKGHPVVFWYQQNKNNEFKFLINFQNQEVLQQIDMTEKRFSAECPSNSPCSLEIQSSEAGDSALYLCASGRQGSYAEQFFGPGTRLTVL.

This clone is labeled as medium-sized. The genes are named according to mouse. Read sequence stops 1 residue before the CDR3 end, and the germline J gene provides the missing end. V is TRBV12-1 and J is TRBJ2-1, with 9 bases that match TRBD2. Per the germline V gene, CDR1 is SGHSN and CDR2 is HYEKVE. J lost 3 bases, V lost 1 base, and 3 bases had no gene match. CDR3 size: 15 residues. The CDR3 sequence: CASSLAGGVYAEQFF. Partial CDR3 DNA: TGTGCCAGCTCTCTGGCTGGGGGGGTCTATGCTGAGCAGTTC.

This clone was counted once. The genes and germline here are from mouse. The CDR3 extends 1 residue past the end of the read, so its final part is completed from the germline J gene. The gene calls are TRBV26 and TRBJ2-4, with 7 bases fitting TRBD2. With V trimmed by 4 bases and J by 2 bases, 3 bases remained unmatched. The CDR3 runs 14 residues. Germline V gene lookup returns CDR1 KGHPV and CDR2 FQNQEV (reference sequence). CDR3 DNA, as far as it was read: TGTGCCAGCAGTCCTACTGGGGATCAAAACACCTTGTAC. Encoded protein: CASSPTGDQNTLY. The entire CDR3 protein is CASSPTGDQNTLYF. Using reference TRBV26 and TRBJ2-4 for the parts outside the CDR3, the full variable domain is NSKVIQTPRYLVKGQGQKAKMRCIPEKGHPVVFWYQQNKNNEFKFLINFQNQEVLQQIDMTEKRFSAECPSNSPCSLEIQSSEAGDSALYLCASSPTGDQNTLYFGAGTRLSVL.

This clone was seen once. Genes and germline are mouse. Incomplete CDR3 DNA: TGTGCCAGCAGTCTACAACAGGGGGCGCGAAACTCCGACTACACC. This sequence encodes CASSLQQGARNSDYT. The whole CDR3 reads CASSLQQGARNSDYTF. V gene TRBV26 combines with J gene TRBJ1-2, with 9 bases that match TRBD1. The DNA ends 1 residue before the CDR3 does, and the rest of the CDR3 is filled in from the germline J gene. This CDR3 has 16 amino acids. CDR1 is KGHPV, CDR2 FQNQEV, per germline (reference sequence). The junction had 6 bases not matched to a gene; V was cut back by 3 bases and J by 1 base.

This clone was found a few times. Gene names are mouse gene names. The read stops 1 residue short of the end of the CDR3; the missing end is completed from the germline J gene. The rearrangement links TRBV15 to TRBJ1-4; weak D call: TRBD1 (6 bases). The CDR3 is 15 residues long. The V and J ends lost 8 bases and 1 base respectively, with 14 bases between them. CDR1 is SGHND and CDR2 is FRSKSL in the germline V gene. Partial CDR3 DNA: TGTGCCAGCCAGCCGGGACAAAGTTCCAACGAAAGATTATTT. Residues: CASQPGQSSNERLF. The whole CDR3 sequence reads CASQPGQSSNERLFF.

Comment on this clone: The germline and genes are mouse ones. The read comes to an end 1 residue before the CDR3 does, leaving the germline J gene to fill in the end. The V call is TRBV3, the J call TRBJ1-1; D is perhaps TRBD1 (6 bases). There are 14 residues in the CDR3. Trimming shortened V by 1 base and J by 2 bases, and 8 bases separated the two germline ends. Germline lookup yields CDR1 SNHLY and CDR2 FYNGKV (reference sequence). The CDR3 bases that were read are TGTGCCAGCAGCTTAGACAGGGCTAACACAGAAGTCTTC. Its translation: CASSLDRANTEVF. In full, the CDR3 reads CASSLDRANTEVFF.

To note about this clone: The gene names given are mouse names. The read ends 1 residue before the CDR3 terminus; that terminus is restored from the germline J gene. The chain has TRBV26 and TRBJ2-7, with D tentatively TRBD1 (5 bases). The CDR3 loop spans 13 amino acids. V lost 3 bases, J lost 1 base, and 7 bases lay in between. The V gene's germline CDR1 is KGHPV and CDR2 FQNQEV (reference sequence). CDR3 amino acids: CASSLSGSYEQYF. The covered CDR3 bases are TGTGCCAGCAGTCTTTCAGGGTCCTATGAACAGTAC.

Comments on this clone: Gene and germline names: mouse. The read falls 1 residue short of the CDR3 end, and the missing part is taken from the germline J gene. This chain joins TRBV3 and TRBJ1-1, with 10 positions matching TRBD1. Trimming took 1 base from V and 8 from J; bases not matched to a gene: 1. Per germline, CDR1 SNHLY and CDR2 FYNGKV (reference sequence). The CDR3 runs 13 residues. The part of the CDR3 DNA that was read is TGTGCCAGCAGCTTAGGACAGGGGGCCGAAGTCTTC. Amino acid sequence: CASSLGQGAEVF. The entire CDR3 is CASSLGQGAEVFF.

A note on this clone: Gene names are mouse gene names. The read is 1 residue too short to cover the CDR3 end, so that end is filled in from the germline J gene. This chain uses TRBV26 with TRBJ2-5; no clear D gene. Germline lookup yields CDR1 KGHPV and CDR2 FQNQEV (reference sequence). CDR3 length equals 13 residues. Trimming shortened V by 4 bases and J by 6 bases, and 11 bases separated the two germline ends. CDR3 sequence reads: CASSRGWVDTQYF. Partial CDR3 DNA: TGTGCCAGCAGTCGGGGTTGGGTGGACACCCAGTAC.

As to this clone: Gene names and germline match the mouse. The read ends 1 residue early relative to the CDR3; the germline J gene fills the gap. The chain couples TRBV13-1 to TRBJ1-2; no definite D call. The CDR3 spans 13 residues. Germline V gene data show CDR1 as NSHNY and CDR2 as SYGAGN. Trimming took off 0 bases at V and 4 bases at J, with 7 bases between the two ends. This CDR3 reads CASSDARGSDYTF. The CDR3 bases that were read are TGTGCCAGCAGTGATGCACGGGGCTCCGACTACACC.